The next 21 T cell receptor beta chains were all read from a single sample in a study of long-term antiretroviral therapy in people with HIV. Samples were assayed with immunoSEQ v3.0 at survey level. Some clones are missing from TCRdb's copy, which holds only in-frame ones; the method was immunoSEQ multiplex PCR. The sample lists 25,000 to 35,000 clones; more than 70% were seen once. The source was unsorted PBMCs, collected 1.5 years before starting antiretroviral therapy. The receptors derive from a man between 18 and 29 years old with HIV.

The V gene is TRBV28, the J gene TRBJ2-5; 9 bases match TRBD2. J lost 5 bases, V lost 5 bases, and 9 bases had no gene match. The CDR3 contains 15 residues. Germline values: CDR1 MDHEN, CDR2 SYDVKM. The chain's CDR3 is CASSTDIAGVETQYF. The CDR3 nucleotides are TGTGCCAGCAGTACCGACATAGCGGGAGTGGAGACCCAGTACTTC.

The CDR3 is CASNPSRTFQDSDTQYF. The CDR3 DNA follows: TGTGCCAGTAACCCCTCTCGGACTTTCCAGGATTCGGATACGCAGTATTTT. The V and J genes are TRBV19 and TRBJ2-3; D might be TRBD2 (5 bases). The CDR3 totals 17 residues. V was shortened by 7 bases and J by 6 bases, with 26 bases between the two germline ends. CDR1 LNHDA and CDR2 SQIVND come from the germline V gene (reference sequence).

CDR3 sequence reads: CASSGTGGIGELFF. The CDR3 region has the DNA TGTGCCAGCAGCGGGACAGGGGGCATCGGGGAGCTGTTTTTT. The chain is built from TRBV9 and TRBJ2-2; 11 bases are shared with TRBD1. CDR3 length: 14 residues. The trim removed 3 bases at V and 7 bases at J, leaving 2 bases unmatched. Germline CDR1 SGDLS, CDR2 YYNGEE.

This sequence joins TRBV29-1 and TRBJ1-3; D perhaps matches TRBD1 (5 bases). The CDR3 is made up of 13 amino acids. The ends were cut back, 6 bases at V and 6 bases at J, with 15 bases in the middle. CDR1 SQVTM and CDR2 ANQGSEA come from the germline V gene. CDR3 DNA sequence: TGCAGCGTCGGCGACAGTTATAAAAACACCATATATTTT. Residues: CSVGDSYKNTIYF.

V usage is TRBV11-2 and J usage is TRBJ2-3; unclear D gene. The CDR3 consists of 13 residues. Germline V gene sequence: CDR1 SGHAT, CDR2 FQNNGV. V lost 6 bases to trimming and J lost 1 base, with 8 bases between them. CDR3 bases: TGTGCCAGCAGTCGACCCCGCACAGATACGCAGTATTTT. This encodes CASSRPRTDTQYF.

By share, this clone ranks as medium-sized. The chain has TRBV7-8 and TRBJ2-4; 11 bases are shared with TRBD1. Germline-derived CDR1 and CDR2 are SGHVS and FQNEAQ. The CDR3 is 20 residues long. The J segment lost 4 bases and the V segment lost 5 bases, leaving 19 bases of the junction unmatched. In DNA form, the CDR3 reads TGTGCCAGCAGCGCCAGGGACAGGGGGTTCGTAGCGGGAGTTAAAAACATTCAGTACTTC. Translation: CASSARDRGFVAGVKNIQYF.

The chain employs TRBV5-4 and TRBJ1-1; no firm D call. The CDR3 spans 15 residues. V was trimmed by 2 bases and J by 3 bases, leaving 14 bases between them. Germline CDR1 and CDR2: SGHNT and YYREEE (reference sequence). CDR3 protein: CASSFFRGRDTEAFF. In DNA form, the CDR3 reads TGTGCCAGCAGCTTTTTTCGGGGAAGGGACACTGAAGCTTTCTTT.

The genes are TRBV5-6 and TRBJ2-7, with D uncertain. Trimming took off 0 bases at V and 2 bases at J, with 15 bases between the two ends. Germline CDR1 is SGHDT and CDR2 is YYEEEE. The CDR3 totals 16 residues. The CDR3 region has the DNA TGTGCCAGCAGCTTGGAGTGGTGGGGTTTAGCCTACGAGCAGTACTTC. It codes for CASSLEWWGLAYEQYF.

The genes are TRBV7-9 and TRBJ2-5; D ambiguous. This CDR3 contains 12 residues. Germline assignment: CDR1 SEHNR and CDR2 FQNEAQ (reference sequence). The V and J ends lost 5 bases and 5 bases respectively, with 9 bases between them. The CDR3: CASSTLGETQYF. The CDR3 region has the DNA TGTGCCAGCAGCACCCTAGGCGAGACCCAGTACTTC.

DNA for the CDR3: TGTGCCAGTAGTATAGGTAGATACAATGAGCAGTTCTTC. It yields the protein CASSIGRYNEQFF. V is TRBV19 and J is TRBJ2-1; no clear D. This CDR3 is 13 amino acids long. V was pared by 1 base and J by 4 bases, with 5 bases between. Germline V CDR1 and CDR2: LNHDA, SQIVND (reference sequence).

A single count supports this clone. This chain connects TRBV19 to TRBJ1-4, with 9 bases lining up with TRBD1. This CDR3 has 18 amino acids. Germline V lookup: CDR1 LNHDA, CDR2 SQIVND (reference sequence). The ends lost 0 bases at V and 0 bases at J; junction bases unmatched: 5. The CDR3 is CASSIDGTGTATNEKLFF. CDR3 bases: TGTGCCAGTAGTATAGATGGGACAGGGACCGCAACTAATGAAAAACTGTTTTTT.

J is TRBJ2-5 and V is TRBV7-9, with D perhaps TRBD2 (7 bases). There are 15 residues in the CDR3. V was trimmed by 4 bases and J by 2 bases, leaving 14 bases between them. The germline V gene has CDR1 SEHNR and CDR2 FQNEAQ (reference sequence). The CDR3 nucleotides read TGTGCCAGCAGCTCCCCCCGGGGGGCTCAAGAGACCCAGTACTTC. Protein product: CASSSPRGAQETQYF.

The chain recombines TRBV19 with TRBJ2-7, with 8 bases lining up with TRBD2. The CDR3 is 16 residues long. CDR1 is LNHDA and CDR2 is SQIVND in the germline V gene (reference sequence). With V trimmed by 0 bases and J by 7 bases, 11 bases remained unmatched. The CDR3 reads CASSIDRRGGRSEQYF. The CDR3 DNA is TGTGCCAGTAGTATAGATCGTCGGGGGGGACGGAGTGAGCAGTACTTC.

V usage is TRBV30 and J usage is TRBJ2-5; 7 bases are shared with TRBD2. Looked up from germline, CDR1 is GTSNPN and CDR2 is SVGIG (reference sequence). V shed 1 base and J 9 bases; nucleotides not matched to a gene: 8. The CDR3 sequence is 13 residues long. CDR3 sequence reads: CAWSARTSFAQYF. CDR3 in DNA: TGTGCCTGGAGTGCGAGGACTAGTTTCGCCCAGTACTTC.

This sequence joins TRBV7-8 and TRBJ2-4, with D tentatively TRBD1 (6 bases). The CDR3 has 17 amino acids. With 4 bases removed from V and 0 bases from J, the gap between germline ends came to 16 bases. Germline V lookup: CDR1 SGHVS, CDR2 FQNEAQ. CDR3 bases: TGTGCCAGCAGCTCGGTAGGGGGACCGATAGCCAAAAACATTCAGTACTTC. It yields the protein CASSSVGGPIAKNIQYF.

The chain uses TRBV7-2 and TRBJ2-3; 16 positions match TRBD2. V lost 2 bases to trimming and J lost 15 bases; unmatched junction nucleotides: 8. The CDR3 contains 15 residues. From germline, CDR1 is SGHTA and CDR2 FQGNSA. The chain's CDR3 is CASSLIGTSGGVLYF. Written as DNA, the CDR3 is TGTGCCAGCAGCTTAATAGGGACTAGCGGGGGGGTCCTTTATTTT.

This sequence joins TRBV7-9 and TRBJ1-2; D not resolved. The CDR3 is 14 amino acids. From germline, CDR1 is SEHNR and CDR2 FQNEAQ (reference sequence). V was trimmed by 2 bases and J by 8 bases, leaving 15 bases between them. CDR3: CASSLSFGSEGYTF. The CDR3 DNA reads as TGTGCCAGCAGCTTATCTTTTGGGTCGGAGGGCTACACCTTC.

The table lists this clone with a count of one. This chain uses TRBV11-2 with TRBJ2-5, with 9 positions matching TRBD2. Germline values: CDR1 SGHAT, CDR2 FQNNGV. The CDR3 spans 18 residues. The ends lost 0 bases at V and 5 bases at J; junction bases unmatched: 13. CDR3: CASSLEGSVAGAEETQYF. The CDR3 DNA sequence: TGTGCCAGCAGCTTAGAGGGGTCGGTAGCGGGAGCGGAGGAGACCCAGTACTTC.

This chain connects TRBV29-1 to TRBJ1-1; D not resolved. Germline CDR1 SQVTM, CDR2 ANQGSEA. The V end was cut by 1 base, the J end by 10 bases, with 10 bases between. The CDR3 loop spans 11 amino acids. The CDR3 nucleotides are TGCAGCGTTGAAGCAGAGACGAGAGCTTTCTTT. Translated, it gives CSVEAETRAFF.

CDR3 region: CASSVRSPPGANVLTF. In DNA, the CDR3 is TGTGCCAGCAGTGTAAGGAGCCCCCCTGGGGCCAACGTCCTGACTTTC. The J gene is TRBJ2-6, the V gene TRBV6-1; no definite D call. This CDR3 contains 16 residues. The V end was cut by 4 bases, the J end by 2 bases, with 12 bases between. From germline, CDR1 is MNHNS and CDR2 SASEGT.

This clone came up a few times. V and J are TRBV4-1 and TRBJ2-7, with D hard to call. Germline CDR1 reads MGHRA; CDR2 reads YSYEKL. Trimming removed 4 bases from V and 6 bases from J, with 10 bases in between. The CDR3 runs to 12 residues. The CDR3 nucleotides read TGCGCCAGCAGCCTCGGGCGCGGCGAGCAGTACTTC. Its protein product is CASSLGRGEQYF.